This T cell receptor beta chain was recorded in a study of cytomegalovirus exposure and HLA in healthy donors. Study as a whole: It was reported in a later analysis that the same platform had been used for the 100 to 150 validation repertoires as for the 666 first-cohort repertoires. Study-level findings and limits: Despite most TCR sequences being rare, some public TCRs occurred in many donors.

The donors were members of the roughly 120-subject validation cohort (separate from the roughly 670-subject first cohort). Sequencing was performed with immunoSEQ multiplex PCR; in TCRdb, only in-frame clones are kept and a portion is missing. The sample gives approximately 210,000 clones, 88% of which show up once; about 2.9% is in the top ten. Comments on this clone: Its antigen is undetermined.

Sequencing used PBMCs. This TCR was recovered from a woman in her late teens or twenties in good health and CMV-seronegative.

CDR3 sequence reads: CASKRGRGLNTEAFF. For the CDR3, the DNA is TGTGCCAGCAAAAGGGGCCGCGGTTTGAACACTGAAGCTTTCTTT. The chain is built from TRBV6-4 and TRBJ1-1; D is perhaps TRBD1 (5 bases). Germline lookup yields CDR1 MRHNA and CDR2 SNTAGT. Between the trimmed V and J ends, which lost 7 bases and 0 bases, there was a span of 15 bases. The CDR3 spans 15 residues.